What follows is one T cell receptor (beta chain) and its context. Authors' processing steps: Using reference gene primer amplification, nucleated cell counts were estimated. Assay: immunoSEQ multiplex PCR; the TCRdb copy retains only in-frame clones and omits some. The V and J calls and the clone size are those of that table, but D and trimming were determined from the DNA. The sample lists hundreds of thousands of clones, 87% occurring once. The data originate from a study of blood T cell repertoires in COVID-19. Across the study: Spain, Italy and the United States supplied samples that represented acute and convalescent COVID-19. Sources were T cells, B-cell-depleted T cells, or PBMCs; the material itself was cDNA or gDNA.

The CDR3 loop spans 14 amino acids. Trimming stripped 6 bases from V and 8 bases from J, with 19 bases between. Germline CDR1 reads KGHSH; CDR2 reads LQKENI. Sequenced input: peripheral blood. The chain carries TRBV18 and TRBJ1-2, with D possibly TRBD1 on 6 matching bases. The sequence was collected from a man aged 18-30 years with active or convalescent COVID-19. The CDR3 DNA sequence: TGTGCCAGCTCCCCTCCGGCAGGGGCTTCGGGCTACACCTTC. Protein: CASSPPAGASGYTF.